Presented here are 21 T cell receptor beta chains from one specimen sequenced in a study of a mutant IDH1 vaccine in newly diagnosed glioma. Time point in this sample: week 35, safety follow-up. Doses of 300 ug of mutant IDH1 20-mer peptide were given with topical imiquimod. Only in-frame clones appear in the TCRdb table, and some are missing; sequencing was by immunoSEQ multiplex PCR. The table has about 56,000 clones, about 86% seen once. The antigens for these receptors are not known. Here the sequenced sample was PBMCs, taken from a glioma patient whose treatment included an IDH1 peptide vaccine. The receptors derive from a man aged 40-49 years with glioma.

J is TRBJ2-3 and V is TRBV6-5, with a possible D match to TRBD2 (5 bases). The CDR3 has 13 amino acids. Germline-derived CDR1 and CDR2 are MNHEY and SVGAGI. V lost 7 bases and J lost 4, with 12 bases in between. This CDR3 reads CASKGRGPDTQYF. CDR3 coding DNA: TGTGCCAGCAAAGGGAGAGGCCCAGATACGCAGTATTTT.

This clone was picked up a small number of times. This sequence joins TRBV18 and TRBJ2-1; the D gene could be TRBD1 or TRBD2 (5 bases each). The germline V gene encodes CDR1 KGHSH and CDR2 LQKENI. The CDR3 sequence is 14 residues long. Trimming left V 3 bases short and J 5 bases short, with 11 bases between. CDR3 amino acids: CASSPGTGNNEQFF. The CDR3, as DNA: TGTGCCAGCTCACCGGGGACGGGGAACAATGAGCAGTTCTTC.

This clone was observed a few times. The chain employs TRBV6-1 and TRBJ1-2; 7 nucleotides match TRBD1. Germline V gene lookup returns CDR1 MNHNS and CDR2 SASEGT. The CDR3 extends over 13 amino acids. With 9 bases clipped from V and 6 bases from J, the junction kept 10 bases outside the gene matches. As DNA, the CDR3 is TGTGCCAGTACCCTGGACAGGCGAGATGGCTACACCTTC. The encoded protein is CASTLDRRDGYTF.

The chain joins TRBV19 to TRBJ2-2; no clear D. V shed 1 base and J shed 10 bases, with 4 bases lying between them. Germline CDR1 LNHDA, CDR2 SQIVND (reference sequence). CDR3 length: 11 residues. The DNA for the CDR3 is TGTGCCAGTAGTATAGGCGAGGAGCTGTTTTTT. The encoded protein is CASSIGEELFF.

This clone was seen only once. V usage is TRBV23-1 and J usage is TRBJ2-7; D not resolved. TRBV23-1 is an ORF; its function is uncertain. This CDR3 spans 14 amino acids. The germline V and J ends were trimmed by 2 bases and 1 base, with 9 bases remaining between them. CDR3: CASSQRQISYEQYF. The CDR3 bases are TGCGCCAGCAGTCAACGGCAGATTTCCTACGAGCAGTACTTC.

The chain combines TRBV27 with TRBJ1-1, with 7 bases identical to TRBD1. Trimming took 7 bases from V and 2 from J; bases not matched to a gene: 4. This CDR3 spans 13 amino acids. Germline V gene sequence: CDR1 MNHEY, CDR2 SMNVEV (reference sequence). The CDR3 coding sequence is TGTGCCAGCATAGACAGGGATAACACTGAAGCTTTCTTT. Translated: CASIDRDNTEAFF.

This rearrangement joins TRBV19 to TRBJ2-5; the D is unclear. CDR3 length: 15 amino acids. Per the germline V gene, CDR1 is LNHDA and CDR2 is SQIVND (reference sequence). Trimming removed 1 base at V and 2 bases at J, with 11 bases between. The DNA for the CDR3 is TGTGCCAGTAGTATAGGTGGAACAGTGCAAGAGACCCAGTACTTC. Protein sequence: CASSIGGTVQETQYF. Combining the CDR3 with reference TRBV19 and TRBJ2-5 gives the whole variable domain DGGITQSPKYLFRKEGQNVTLSCEQNLNHDAMYWYRQDPGQGLRLIYYSQIVNDFQKGDIAEGYSVSREKKESFPLTVTSAQKNPTAFYLCASSIGGTVQETQYFGPGTRLLVL.

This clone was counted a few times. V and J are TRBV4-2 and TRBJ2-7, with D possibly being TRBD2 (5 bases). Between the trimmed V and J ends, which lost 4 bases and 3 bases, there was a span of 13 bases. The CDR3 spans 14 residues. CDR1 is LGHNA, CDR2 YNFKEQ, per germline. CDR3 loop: CASSPRGRSYEQYF. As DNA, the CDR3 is TGTGCCAGCAGCCCCCGAGGGAGAAGCTACGAGCAGTACTTC.

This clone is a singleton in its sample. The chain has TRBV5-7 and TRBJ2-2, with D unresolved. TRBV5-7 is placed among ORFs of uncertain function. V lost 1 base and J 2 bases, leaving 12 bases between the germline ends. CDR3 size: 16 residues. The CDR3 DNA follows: TGTGCCAGCAGCTTGTGCTTACATATCAACACCGGGGAGCTGTTTTTT. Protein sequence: CASSLCLHINTGELFF.

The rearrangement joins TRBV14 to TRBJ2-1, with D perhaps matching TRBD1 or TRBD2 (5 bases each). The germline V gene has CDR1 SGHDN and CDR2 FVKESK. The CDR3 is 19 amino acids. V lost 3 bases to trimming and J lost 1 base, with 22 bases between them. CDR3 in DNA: TGTGCCAGCAGCCAGGGGGTGGGTCGGCTTCCGGTGTCCTACAATGAGCAGTTCTTC. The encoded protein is CASSQGVGRLPVSYNEQFF.

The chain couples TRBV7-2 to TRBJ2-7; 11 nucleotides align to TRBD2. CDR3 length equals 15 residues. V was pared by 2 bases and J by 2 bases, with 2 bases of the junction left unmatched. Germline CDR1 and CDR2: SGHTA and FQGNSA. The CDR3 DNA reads TGTGCCAGCAGCTTAAGGACTAGCGGGCCCTACGAGCAGTACTTC. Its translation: CASSLRTSGPYEQYF.

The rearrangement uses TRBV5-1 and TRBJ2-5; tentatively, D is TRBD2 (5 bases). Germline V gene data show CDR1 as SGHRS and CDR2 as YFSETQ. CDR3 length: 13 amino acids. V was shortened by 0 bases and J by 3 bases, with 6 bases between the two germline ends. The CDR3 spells CASSLGGEETQYF. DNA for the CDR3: TGCGCCAGCAGCTTGGGGGGAGAAGAGACCCAGTACTTC.

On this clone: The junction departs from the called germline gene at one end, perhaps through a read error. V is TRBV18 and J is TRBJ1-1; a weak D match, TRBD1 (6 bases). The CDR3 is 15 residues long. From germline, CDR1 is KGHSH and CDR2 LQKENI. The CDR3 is CASSPGLQGSTEALF. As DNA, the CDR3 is TGTGCCAGCTCACCGGGGCTACAGGGTTCCACTGAAGCTCTCTTT.

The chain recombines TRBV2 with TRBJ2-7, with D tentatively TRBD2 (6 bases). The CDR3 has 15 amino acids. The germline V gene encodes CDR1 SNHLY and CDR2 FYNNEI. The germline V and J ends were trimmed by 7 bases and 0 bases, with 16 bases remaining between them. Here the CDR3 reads CASTHPGEASYEQYF. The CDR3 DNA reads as TGTGCCAGCACCCATCCGGGGGAGGCCTCCTACGAGCAGTACTTC.

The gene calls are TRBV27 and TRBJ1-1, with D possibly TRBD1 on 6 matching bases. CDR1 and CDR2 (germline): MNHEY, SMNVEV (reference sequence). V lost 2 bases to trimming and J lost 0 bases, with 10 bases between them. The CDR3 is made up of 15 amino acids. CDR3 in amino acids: CASSLNRVMNTEAFF. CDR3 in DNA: TGTGCCAGCAGTTTAAACAGGGTCATGAACACTGAAGCTTTCTTT.

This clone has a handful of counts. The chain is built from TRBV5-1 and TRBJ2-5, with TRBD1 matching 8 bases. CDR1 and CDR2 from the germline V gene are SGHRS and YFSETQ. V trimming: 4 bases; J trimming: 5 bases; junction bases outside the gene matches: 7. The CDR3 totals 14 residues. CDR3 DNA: TGCGCCAGCAGCCCTCGACAGGGGCGGGAGACCCAGTACTTC. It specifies CASSPRQGRETQYF.

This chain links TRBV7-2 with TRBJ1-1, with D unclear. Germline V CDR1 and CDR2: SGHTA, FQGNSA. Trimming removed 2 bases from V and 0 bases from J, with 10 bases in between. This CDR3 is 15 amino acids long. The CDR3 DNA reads TGTGCCAGCAGCTTATCCACAGCTATGAACACTGAAGCTTTCTTT. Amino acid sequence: CASSLSTAMNTEAFF.

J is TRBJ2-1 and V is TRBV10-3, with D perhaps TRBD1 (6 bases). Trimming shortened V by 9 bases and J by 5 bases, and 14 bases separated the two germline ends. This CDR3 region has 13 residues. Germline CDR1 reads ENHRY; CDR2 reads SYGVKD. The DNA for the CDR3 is TGTGCCATTAAGCTGTCAGGGGACAATGAGCAGTTCTTC. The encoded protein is CAIKLSGDNEQFF.

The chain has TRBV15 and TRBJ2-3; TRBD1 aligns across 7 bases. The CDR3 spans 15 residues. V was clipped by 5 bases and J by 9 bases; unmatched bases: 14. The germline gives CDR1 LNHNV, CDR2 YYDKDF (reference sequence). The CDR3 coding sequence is TGTGCCACCAGCTCCGGGGTAGGGGGCGAGTTGACGCAGTATTTT. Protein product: CATSSGVGGELTQYF.

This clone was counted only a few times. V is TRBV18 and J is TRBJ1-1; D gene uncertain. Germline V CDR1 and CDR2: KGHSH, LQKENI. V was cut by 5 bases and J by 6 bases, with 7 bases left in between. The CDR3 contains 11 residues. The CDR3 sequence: CASSSAAEAFF. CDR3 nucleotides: TGTGCCAGCTCATCTGCGGCTGAAGCTTTCTTT.

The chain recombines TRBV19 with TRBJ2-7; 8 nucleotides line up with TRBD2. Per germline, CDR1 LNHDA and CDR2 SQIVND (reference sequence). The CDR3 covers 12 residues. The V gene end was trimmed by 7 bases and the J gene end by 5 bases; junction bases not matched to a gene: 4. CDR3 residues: CASNSGTNEQYF. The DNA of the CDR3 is TGTGCCAGTAATAGCGGGACTAACGAGCAGTACTTC.